In its sample, the clone carrying this T cell receptor (beta chain) was seen a few times. Germline V gives CDR1 MNHEY, CDR2 SMNVEV (reference sequence). Losses at the gene ends were 5 bases for V and 4 bases for J; bases not matched to a gene: 6. CDR3 length: 15 amino acids. These data come from a study of T-cell reconstitution after alpha-beta-depleted transplantation in children. Unique molecular identifiers were incorporated when the TCRbeta library was constructed. From the PCR reads, TCRdb called clonotypes with MiXCR, one entry per CDR3 protein. The sample includes around 340,000 distinct CDR3 sequences, 13% of them seen just once.

The chain employs TRBV27 and TRBJ1-4, with 8 bases identical to TRBD1. The clonotype comes from a human donor who donated a stem cell graft to a child with Fanconi anemia. The source was PBMCs, collected from the stem cell graft. The CDR3 protein is CASSPRTGRNEKLFF. Here the CDR3 DNA reads TGTGCCAGCAGTCCCCGGACAGGGCGTAATGAAAAACTGTTTTTT.